The T cell receptor beta chain described here comes from a study of T-cell reconstitution after alpha-beta-depleted transplantation in children. General observations from the study: Surviving recipient T cells and intrathymic progenitors accounted for some patients' high TCRbeta diversity at day 60. Approximately two months post-transplant, alpha-beta T cells reportedly originated from several hundred expanded graft clones. T-cell counts and diversity at one year post-transplant came mainly from newly produced T cells.

Using unique molecular identifiers, the investigators prepared the TCRbeta library. TCRdb re-analysed the PCR reads in MiXCR, keeping a single row per CDR3 protein. The data show under 450,000 distinct CDR3 sequences, 16% seen once. As for this clonotype: What it binds is not known.

V lost 1 base to trimming and J lost 5 bases; unmatched junction nucleotides: 3. CDR1 and CDR2 (germline): LGHDT, YNNKEL (reference sequence). The CDR3 has 15 residues. The TCR originated in a boy younger than two who had a stem cell transplant for Wiskott-Aldrich syndrome, so the T cells may come from the graft donor. The rearrangement links TRBV3-1 to TRBJ2-7; 12 nucleotides match TRBD2. Source: PBMCs, mostly from graft donor cells, taken 360 days after TCRalphabeta/CD19-depleted stem cell transplant. CDR3 nucleotides: TGTGCCAGCAGCCAAGGACTAGCGGGAGCGGACGAGCAGTACTTC. It translates to CASSQGLAGADEQYF.